The present T cell receptor beta chain was sequenced within a study of blood T cell repertoires in COVID-19. Study details: Sample material is recorded as cDNA or gDNA derived from T cells, B-cell-depleted T cells, or PBMCs.

Here immunoSEQ multiplex PCR was the method, and the copy in TCRdb shows in-frame clones only, minus some. In the table there are 150,000 to 200,000 clones, approximately 88% of which are singletons. Those enrolled, adults aged roughly 18 to 89 years, came from some 23 US areas. The CDR3 consists of 14 residues. From germline, CDR1 is MNHEY and CDR2 SVGAGI. The V segment lost 2 bases and the J segment 8 bases; nucleotides outside the gene matches: 8. The chain carries TRBV6-5 and TRBJ1-1; 7 positions agree with TRBD1. This TCR was sampled from a woman in her sixties who had recovered from COVID-19. The sample comprised PBMCs or T cells enriched from blood (not recorded which). The CDR3: CASSYTGANSEAFF. The CDR3 bases are TGTGCCAGCAGTTACACAGGGGCTAACTCAGAAGCTTTCTTT.